This entry concerns a single T cell receptor beta chain. The target antigen is unknown. This sample was included in a study of T cells expressing NK-cell markers. Looked up from germline, CDR1 is MNHEY and CDR2 is SVGAGI. This CDR3 comprises 13 residues. Study observations and caveats: Expanded NKG2C+ T cell clones had unclear HCMV specificity. These clonotypes additionally ranked first within the CD3+CD56-NKG2C+ fraction of several donors. Roughly six donors showed dominant NKG2C+ clonotypes comprising roughly 1.0-7.5% of their CD8+ T cells.

TCRdb reprocessed the 5' RACE reads and keeps a single row for each CDR3 protein, giving no DNA. The table lists some 500,000 distinct CDR3 sequences. The TCR comes from a woman aged 45-59 years in good health. The V gene is TRBV6-5, the J gene TRBJ2-3; TCRdb reports TRBD1, a call that lacks DNA to check it against. Sequencing input: blood T cells: a sorted CD56 or NKG2C T cell subset, CD4+ or CD8+ T cells, or bulk PBMC T cells (not recorded which). The CDR3: CASTGSRPDTQYF.